This T cell receptor (beta chain) originates from a study of chemoradiotherapy in HPV16-positive cancers. The CDR3 is 14 amino acids. The germline V gene has CDR1 KGHSH and CDR2 LQKENI. With V trimmed by 3 bases and J by 5 bases, 5 bases remained unmatched. Generated by immunoSEQ multiplex PCR, the TCRdb table keeps only in-frame clones and is missing some. The sample holds 25,000 to 40,000 clones, around 88% seen once. The sample consisted of blood, taken from a patient who underwent chemoradiotherapy. This clonotype was obtained from a human donor with HPV-associated anogenital cancer. The chain recombines TRBV18 with TRBJ2-5, with 8 bases lining up with TRBD1. The CDR3 spells CASSPLDRGETQYF. The CDR3 nucleotides are TGTGCCAGCTCACCTCTTGACAGGGGTGAGACCCAGTACTTC. Looking up the rest from reference TRBV18 and TRBJ2-5 gives the full variable domain: NAGVMQNPRHLVRRRGQEARLRCSPMKGHSHVYWYRQLPEEGLKFMVYLQKENIIDESGMPKERFSAEFPKEGPSILRIQQVVRGDSAAYFCASSPLDRGETQYFGPGTRLLVL.